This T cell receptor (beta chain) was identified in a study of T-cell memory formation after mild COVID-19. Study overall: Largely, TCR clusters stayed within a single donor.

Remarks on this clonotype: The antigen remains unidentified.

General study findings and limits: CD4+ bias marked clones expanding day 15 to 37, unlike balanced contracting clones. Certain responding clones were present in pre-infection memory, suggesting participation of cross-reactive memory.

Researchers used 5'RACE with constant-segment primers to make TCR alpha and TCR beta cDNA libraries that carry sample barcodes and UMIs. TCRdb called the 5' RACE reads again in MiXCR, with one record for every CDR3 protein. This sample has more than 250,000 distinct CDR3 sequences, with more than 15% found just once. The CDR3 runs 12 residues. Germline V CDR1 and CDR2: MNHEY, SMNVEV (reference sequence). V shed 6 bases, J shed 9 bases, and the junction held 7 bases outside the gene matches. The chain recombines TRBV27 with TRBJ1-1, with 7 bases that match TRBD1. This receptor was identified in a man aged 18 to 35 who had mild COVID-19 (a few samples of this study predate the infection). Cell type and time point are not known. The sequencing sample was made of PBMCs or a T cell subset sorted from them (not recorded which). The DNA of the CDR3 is TGTGCCAGCAGGACAGAACAGGGGAAAGCTTTCTTT. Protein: CASRTEQGKAFF.